Below, 26 T cell receptor beta chains from the same sample are listed, as sequenced in a study of long-term antiretroviral therapy in people with HIV. They ran version v3.0 of the immunoSEQ assay at survey level. This table comes from immunoSEQ multiplex PCR, and its TCRdb copy is limited to in-frame clones, with some not included. This table holds about 6,500 clones, approximately 85% found once. Sequenced here: unsorted PBMCs, sampled 3.7 years after starting antiretroviral therapy. Receptor source: a woman in her forties or fifties with HIV.

The table lists this clone with a few counts. This sequence joins TRBV15 and TRBJ1-1, with D unclear. Trimming removed 0 bases at V and 0 bases at J, with 11 bases between. This CDR3 comprises 16 residues. Germline CDR1 is LNHNV and CDR2 is YYDKDF (reference sequence). The CDR3 loop reads CATSRDLMGMNTEAFF. CDR3 nucleotide sequence: TGTGCCACCAGCAGAGATCTTATGGGCATGAACACTGAAGCTTTCTTT.

The V and J genes are TRBV2 and TRBJ2-7; D possibly corresponds to TRBD2 (6 bases). Trimming shortened V by 9 bases and J by 4 bases, and 22 bases separated the two germline ends. Per the germline V gene, CDR1 is SNHLY and CDR2 is FYNNEI. The CDR3 loop spans 15 amino acids. DNA for the CDR3: TGTGCCAGTGTAAGCCTGGGACTTGCGATTTACGAGCAGTACTTC. It yields the protein CASVSLGLAIYEQYF.

This clone was observed once. In nucleotides, the CDR3 is TGTGCCAGCAGCCTCTACGGGACAAAAACCGGGGAGCTGTTTTTT. It specifies CASSLYGTKTGELFF. V is TRBV7-3 and J is TRBJ2-2, with a tentative D call TRBD1 (6 bases). With 5 bases removed from V and 5 bases from J, the gap between germline ends came to 15 bases. The CDR3 contains 15 residues. CDR1 and CDR2 (germline): SGHTA, FQGTGA.

The V and J genes are TRBV9 and TRBJ2-5, with 12 nucleotides matching TRBD2. The CDR3 consists of 15 residues. V was pared by 3 bases and J by 1 base, with 1 base of the junction left unmatched. Germline V gene data show CDR1 as SGDLS and CDR2 as YYNGEE. CDR3 sequence reads: CASSASGRAQETQYF. CDR3 sequence (DNA): TGTGCCAGCAGCGCTAGCGGGAGGGCCCAAGAGACCCAGTACTTC.

This clone showed up just a few times. The chain employs TRBV27 and TRBJ2-1; 8 nucleotides agree with TRBD2. This CDR3 comprises 15 residues. Looked up from germline, CDR1 is MNHEY and CDR2 is SMNVEV (reference sequence). V shed 6 bases and J 2 bases; nucleotides not matched to a gene: 6. The CDR3, as DNA: TGTGCCAGCAGGGCCACGGGACTAGCCTACAATGAGCAGTTCTTC. Translation: CASRATGLAYNEQFF.

This chain joins TRBV11-3 and TRBJ1-1; D gene uncertain. The CDR3 is 14 residues long. Between the trimmed V and J ends, which lost 5 bases and 6 bases, there was a span of 16 bases. Germline CDR1 SGHNT, CDR2 YENEEA. The CDR3 sequence is CASSPISSFAEAFF. In DNA form, the CDR3 reads TGTGCCAGCAGCCCAATTAGTAGTTTCGCTGAAGCTTTCTTT.

The CDR3 loop is CASSLAGHVTETQYF. The CDR3 DNA follows: TGTGCCAGCAGCCTCGCCGGTCACGTAACAGAGACCCAGTACTTC. The V call is TRBV9, the J call TRBJ2-5; D not certain. Germline-derived CDR1 and CDR2 are SGDLS and YYNGEE. The CDR3 is 15 residues long. Trimming shortened V by 4 bases and J by 4 bases, and 17 bases separated the two germline ends. The entire variable domain, with the rest obtained from reference TRBV9 and TRBJ2-5, is as follows: DSGVTQTPKHLITATGQRVTLRCSPRSGDLSVYWYQQSLDQGLQFLIQYYNGEERAKGNILERFSAQQFPDLHSELNLSSLELGDSALYFCASSLAGHVTETQYFGPGTRLLVL.

J is TRBJ1-5 and V is TRBV6-6; D gene unclear. This CDR3 spans 15 amino acids. Per the germline V gene, CDR1 is MNHNY and CDR2 is SVGAGI (reference sequence). V was trimmed by 2 bases and J by 0 bases, leaving 8 bases between them. The CDR3 DNA reads TGTGCCAGCAGTTACGAAGGGAATAGCAATCAGCCCCAGCATTTT. Translation: CASSYEGNSNQPQHF.

The chain recombines TRBV11-2 with TRBJ2-5; 10 nucleotides agree with TRBD2. Trimming cost V 3 bases and J 5 bases; bases outside gene matches: 12. The germline CDR1 and CDR2 sequences are SGHAT and FQNNGV. The CDR3 runs 17 residues. CDR3 loop: CASSLTGLAGVGETQYF. CDR3 coding DNA: TGTGCCAGCAGCTTGACGGGGCTAGCGGGAGTCGGGGAGACCCAGTACTTC.

This chain uses TRBV11-2 with TRBJ1-1; D gene ambiguous. The CDR3 is 13 residues long. V lost 2 bases and J lost 4, with 8 bases in between. The germline CDR1 and CDR2 sequences are SGHAT and FQNNGV. In nucleotides, the CDR3 is TGTGCCAGCAGCTTAAACATGGGCACTGAAGCTTTCTTT. Its protein product is CASSLNMGTEAFF.

The sample holds one count of this clone. The chain has TRBV27 and TRBJ2-2; 8 positions match TRBD1. There are 15 residues in the CDR3. Germline CDR1 is MNHEY and CDR2 is SMNVEV (reference sequence). The trim removed 6 bases at V and 9 bases at J, leaving 12 bases unmatched. The CDR3 bases are TGTGCCAGCAGCCCCGGGACAGGAGCAGCCCGGGAGCTGTTTTTT. Amino acids: CASSPGTGAARELFF.

This rearrangement joins TRBV7-2 to TRBJ2-7; 7 nucleotides match TRBD1. Germline V CDR1 and CDR2: SGHTA, FQGNSA. Trimming took 1 base from V and 4 from J; bases not matched to a gene: 7. The CDR3 runs to 15 residues. DNA for the CDR3: TGTGCCAGCAGCTTAGTACCCGGGACAGTGTACGAGCAGTACTTC. Protein product: CASSLVPGTVYEQYF. Together with reference TRBV7-2 and TRBJ2-7, the CDR3 gives the full variable domain: GAGVSQSPSNKVTEKGKDVELRCDPISGHTALYWYRQSLGQGLEFLIYFQGNSAPDKSGLPSDRFSAERTGGSVSTLTIQRTQQEDSAVYLCASSLVPGTVYEQYFGPGTRLTVT.

This clone occurred a few times. V is TRBV4-1 and J is TRBJ1-2; D perhaps matches TRBD1 (5 bases). From germline, CDR1 is MGHRA and CDR2 YSYEKL. This CDR3 region has 15 residues. Trimming removed 1 base at V and 6 bases at J, with 15 bases between. For the CDR3, the DNA is TGCGCCAGCAGCCAAGTGAGCGTAGGGGCGGATGGCTACACCTTC. The encoded protein is CASSQVSVGADGYTF.

The chain is built from TRBV11-3 and TRBJ2-2; 8 bases line up with TRBD2. Germline assignment: CDR1 SGHNT and CDR2 YENEEA. The CDR3 is made up of 16 amino acids. V was pared by 6 bases and J by 0 bases, with 6 bases of the junction left unmatched. CDR3 DNA sequence: TGTGCCAGCAGTCCCGGACTAGCCTCGAACACCGGGGAGCTGTTTTTT. This codes for CASSPGLASNTGELFF. Variable domain in full (rest from reference TRBV11-3 and TRBJ2-2): EAGVVQSPRYKIIEKKQPVAFWCNPISGHNTLYWYLQNLGQGPELLIRYENEEAVDDSQLPKDRFSAERLKGVDSTLKIQPAELGDSAVYLCASSPGLASNTGELFFGEGSRLTVL.

The chain has TRBV7-2 and TRBJ2-1, with 11 nucleotides matching TRBD2. The CDR3 spans 15 residues. Germline lookup yields CDR1 SGHTA and CDR2 FQGNSA. J was trimmed by 4 bases and V by 5 bases; bases with no gene match: 4. The CDR3 DNA sequence: TGTGCCAGCAGCGTTACTAGCGGGGGTTACAATGAGCAGTTCTTC. Its translation is CASSVTSGGYNEQFF. The full variable domain, rest sourced from reference TRBV7-2 and TRBJ2-1, is GAGVSQSPSNKVTEKGKDVELRCDPISGHTALYWYRQSLGQGLEFLIYFQGNSAPDKSGLPSDRFSAERTGGSVSTLTIQRTQQEDSAVYLCASSVTSGGYNEQFFGPGTRLTVL.

The J gene is TRBJ2-2, the V gene TRBV5-1; 14 nucleotides match TRBD2. V shed 4 bases and J 6 bases; nucleotides not matched to a gene: 8. Germline-derived CDR1 and CDR2 are SGHRS and YFSETQ. The CDR3 spans 17 residues. CDR3 in DNA: TGCGCCAGCAGCCAGGGACTAGCGGGAGAATTAGCCGGGGAGCTGTTTTTT. This encodes CASSQGLAGELAGELFF. Drawing the rest from reference TRBV5-1 and TRBJ2-2, the complete variable domain is KAGVTQTPRYLIKTRGQQVTLSCSPISGHRSVSWYQQTPGQGLQFLFEYFSETQRNKGNFPGRFSGRQFSNSRSEMNVSTLELGDSALYLCASSQGLAGELAGELFFGEGSRLTVL.

The chain links TRBV27 to TRBJ2-7; 8 bases align to TRBD1. CDR3 size: 16 residues. V shed 4 bases, J shed 4 bases, and the junction held 12 bases outside the gene matches. Germline V lookup: CDR1 MNHEY, CDR2 SMNVEV (reference sequence). The CDR3: CASSSFTGTGNYEQYF. CDR3 nucleotides: TGTGCCAGCAGTTCCTTCACCGGGACAGGAAATTACGAGCAGTACTTC.

The CDR3 DNA reads as TGTGCCAGCAGTTTAGGGACAGGGGCTTATGGCTACACCTTC. It yields the protein CASSLGTGAYGYTF. This chain links TRBV28 with TRBJ1-2, with TRBD1 matching over 10 bases. The V gene end was trimmed by 2 bases and the J gene end by 5 bases; junction bases not matched to a gene: 2. Looked up from germline, CDR1 is MDHEN and CDR2 is SYDVKM. The CDR3 is 14 residues long.

The chain recombines TRBV27 with TRBJ2-1; D perhaps matches TRBD2 (5 bases). V lost 8 bases to trimming and J lost 6 bases, with 26 bases between them. Germline CDR1 MNHEY, CDR2 SMNVEV (reference sequence). This CDR3 has 17 amino acids. Here the CDR3 reads CASSSSRIYRVGNEQFF. The CDR3 DNA sequence: TGTGCCAGCTCTAGCAGTCGTATTTATAGGGTAGGCAATGAGCAGTTCTTC.

The chain carries TRBV6-1 and TRBJ1-1; D is unresolved. Trimming took 5 bases from V and 0 from J, leaving 10 bases between them. CDR3 length: 14 amino acids. Germline CDR1 reads MNHNS; CDR2 reads SASEGT. The chain's CDR3 is CASSSKVLNTEAFF. Written as DNA, the CDR3 is TGTGCCAGCAGTTCTAAGGTCTTGAACACTGAAGCTTTCTTT.

This clone was detected a few times. This chain connects TRBV19 to TRBJ1-5; D is ambiguous. Germline CDR1 and CDR2: LNHDA and SQIVND (reference sequence). The V and J ends lost 5 bases and 0 bases respectively, with 11 bases between them. This CDR3 is 15 amino acids long. The CDR3 loop reads CASSSLLYSNQPQHF. The CDR3 DNA follows: TGTGCCAGTAGTTCCCTTCTCTATAGCAATCAGCCCCAGCATTTT.

The chain employs TRBV12-5 and TRBJ2-1; 7 nucleotides match TRBD1. V lost 1 base, J lost 4 bases, and 4 bases stayed unmatched. CDR1 and CDR2 from the germline V gene are LGHNT and FRNRAP. This CDR3 comprises 15 residues. CDR3 bases: TGTGCTAGTGGTTTGGGACAGGGACAGTACAATGAGCAGTTCTTC. Protein sequence: CASGLGQGQYNEQFF.

The chain recombines TRBV28 with TRBJ1-1; D unclear. Germline CDR1 and CDR2: MDHEN and SYDVKM. The V end was cut by 8 bases, the J end by 4 bases, with 8 bases between. CDR3 length: 11 amino acids. CDR3 nucleotide sequence: TGTGCCAGCGGTCGGGTCACTGAAGCTTTCTTT. It encodes CASGRVTEAFF.

This clone was counted only a few times. The rearrangement uses TRBV27 and TRBJ2-7, with 7 bases lining up with TRBD1. Germline V CDR1 and CDR2: MNHEY, SMNVEV (reference sequence). The CDR3 has 13 amino acids. Germline trimming cut 6 bases from V and 0 bases from J; bases unmatched to any gene: 2. The CDR3 DNA is TGTGCCAGCAGACAGGGGAGCTCCTACGAGCAGTACTTC. This gives the protein CASRQGSSYEQYF.

The chain couples TRBV7-2 to TRBJ2-7; perhaps TRBD2 as D (6 bases). Trimming shortened V by 7 bases and J by 3 bases, and 19 bases separated the two germline ends. Germline V gene sequence: CDR1 SGHTA, CDR2 FQGNSA. The CDR3 has 15 amino acids. CDR3 in amino acids: CASTPGWGGSYEQYF. DNA for the CDR3: TGTGCCAGCACCCCCGGGTGGGGAGGAAGCTACGAGCAGTACTTC.

The chain has TRBV5-4 and TRBJ2-1; 8 positions agree with TRBD2. Trimming took 2 bases from V and 5 from J; bases not matched to a gene: 6. The CDR3 covers 15 residues. Per germline, CDR1 SGHNT and CDR2 YYREEE (reference sequence). The CDR3 DNA follows: TGTGCCAGCAGCTTCAAGCGGGAGATCAACAATGAGCAGTTCTTC. This encodes CASSFKREINNEQFF.